The TCR beta chain under discussion was sequenced for a study of cytomegalovirus exposure and HLA in healthy donors. Trimming removed 3 bases from V and 11 bases from J, with 22 bases in between. This CDR3 comprises 15 residues. Germline CDR1 reads SGHDT; CDR2 reads YYEEEE. The assay was immunoSEQ multiplex PCR, and TCRdb's table has in-frame clones only and misses some. Found here are 150,000 or so clones, nearly 90% of them singletons; the top ten hold around 1.3%. The sequence was obtained from a woman aged 18-29 years in good health and CMV-seronegative. The chain couples TRBV5-6 to TRBJ2-3; no firm D call. Sequencing was carried out using PBMCs. The CDR3 DNA reads TGTGCCAGCAGCTCCGGGTCTTCGACCCCTCTTATGCAGTATTTT. Translated: CASSSGSSTPLMQYF.